This record looks at one TCR beta chain sequence and its context. The data stem from a study of PD-L1 blockade in urothelial cancer. Study-level background: Patients' histories included 0 to 3 prior chemotherapy regimens.

Germline V gene data show CDR1 as SGHAT and CDR2 as FQNNGV. V was shortened by 1 base and J by 5 bases, with 6 bases between the two germline ends. The CDR3 is 13 amino acids. Here immunoSEQ multiplex PCR was the method, and the copy in TCRdb shows in-frame clones only, minus some. The sample lists under 130,000 clones; around 85% were seen once. The chain uses TRBV11-2 and TRBJ2-1; tentatively, D is TRBD1 (5 bases). The origin of this receptor is a man in his fifties with urothelial cancer. Sequenced here: PBMCs, sampled around atezolizumab (anti-PD-L1) treatment. For the CDR3, the DNA is TGTGCCAGCAGCTTAGGCAGGGACAATGAGCAGTTCTTC. This translates into CASSLGRDNEQFF. Complete variable domain (other parts from reference TRBV11-2 and TRBJ2-1): EAGVAQSPRYKIIEKRQSVAFWCNPISGHATLYWYQQILGQGPKLLIQFQNNGVVDDSQLPKDRFSAERLKGVDSTLKIQPAKLEDSAVYLCASSLGRDNEQFFGPGTRLTVL.